The 12 T cell receptor beta chains reported below all come from one sample, sequenced in a study of blood T cell repertoires in COVID-19 (TCRdb year 2020). The library was produced with the immunoSEQ multiplex PCR assay. In TCRdb, the immuneACCESS table is reduced to in-frame sequences with V and J assigned. These tables do not hold every clone; where another copy was compared, an unresolved V gene accounts for under half, and the others remain unexplained. The sample data list some 21,000 clones, and 80% to 90% of these were observed just once. The ten largest account for roughly a sixth of the sample. The sample comprised peripheral blood. The receptors originated from a human donor with acute or convalescent COVID-19. The donor label of this sample is uncertain.

J is TRBJ2-7 and V is TRBV14; D is ambiguous. V lost 2 bases and J lost 3, with 5 bases in between. This CDR3 region has 12 residues. Per germline, CDR1 SGHDN and CDR2 FVKESK. As DNA, the CDR3 is TGTGCCAGCAGCCAACAGAACTACGAGCAGTACTTC. Its protein is CASSQQNYEQYF.

The V and J genes are TRBV5-4 and TRBJ2-7; 7 bases are shared with TRBD1. V was pared by 5 bases and J by 3 bases, with 2 bases of the junction left unmatched. CDR3 length: 12 amino acids. CDR1 is SGHNT, CDR2 YYREEE, per germline (reference sequence). CDR3 nucleotide sequence: TGTGCCAGCAGTCGGGACAGCTACGAGCAGTACTTC. As protein: CASSRDSYEQYF.

This clone was recorded only once. The J gene is TRBJ2-7, the V gene TRBV6-2 or TRBV6-3, with D possibly matching TRBD2 (6 bases). The CDR3 consists of 12 residues. The V gene lost 5 bases and the J gene lost 9 bases, with 14 bases spanning the gap. Germline lookup yields CDR1 MNHEY and CDR2 SVGEGT. DNA for the CDR3: TGTGCCAGCAGTCCCCAGGCCGGGGGGCAGTACTTC. It encodes CASSPQAGGQYF.

This clone was counted once. The V gene is TRBV20-1, the J gene TRBJ2-7; perhaps TRBD1 as D (5 bases). This CDR3 region has 11 residues. Trimming left V 6 bases short and J 2 bases short, with 8 bases between. Germline assignment: CDR1 DFQATT and CDR2 SNEGSKA (reference sequence). The CDR3 nucleotides are TGCAGTGCCCGACAGACCTACGAGCAGTACTTC. Translation gives CSARQTYEQYF.

Here the CDR3 DNA reads TGTGCCAGCAGCCCGAGCGGGAGTGGGACAGATACGCAGTATTTT. This translates into CASSPSGSGTDTQYF. V is TRBV6-4 and J is TRBJ2-3; TRBD2 matches at 8 bases. Germline V lookup: CDR1 MRHNA, CDR2 SNTAGT. CDR3 length: 15 amino acids. The junction had 8 bases not matched to a gene; V was cut back by 6 bases and J by 3 bases.

The chain combines TRBV23-1 with TRBJ2-2, with 7 bases lining up with TRBD1. TRBV23-1 is filed as an ORF, its function uncertain. The junction had 13 bases not matched to a gene; V was cut back by 9 bases and J by 6 bases. The CDR3 covers 15 residues. The CDR3 here is CARKPTGSDAGELFF. CDR3 bases: TGCGCCAGGAAACCGACAGGGTCAGACGCCGGGGAGCTGTTTTTT.

The V call is TRBV6-6, the J call TRBJ1-6, with a weak D call TRBD1 (5 bases). The ends were cut back, 4 bases at V and 8 bases at J, with 9 bases in the middle. This CDR3 region has 13 residues. From germline, CDR1 is MNHNY and CDR2 SVGAGI (reference sequence). CDR3 amino acids: CASSWGSDSPLHF. CDR3 nucleotide sequence: TGTGCCAGCAGTTGGGGCAGCGATTCACCCCTCCACTTT.

The chain couples TRBV19 to TRBJ1-4; maybe TRBD1 (6 bases). Trimming pared 5 bases from V and 3 bases from J, leaving 13 bases between. The CDR3 has 15 amino acids. Looked up from germline, CDR1 is LNHDA and CDR2 is SQIVND (reference sequence). Here the CDR3 reads CASSPTGLANEKLFF. The CDR3 DNA is TGTGCCAGTAGTCCGACAGGCCTGGCTAATGAAAAACTGTTTTTT. Drawing the rest from reference TRBV19 and TRBJ1-4, the complete variable domain is DGGITQSPKYLFRKEGQNVTLSCEQNLNHDAMYWYRQDPGQGLRLIYYSQIVNDFQKGDIAEGYSVSREKKESFPLTVTSAQKNPTAFYLCASSPTGLANEKLFFGSGTQLSVL.

V is TRBV30 and J is TRBJ1-1, with 8 bases lining up with TRBD1. The germline V gene encodes CDR1 GTSNPN and CDR2 SVGIG (reference sequence). V lost 0 bases to trimming and J lost 5 bases; unmatched junction nucleotides: 5. The CDR3 sequence is 14 residues long. CDR3 sequence: CAWSVDRGRTEAFF. CDR3 DNA: TGTGCCTGGAGTGTAGACAGGGGAAGGACTGAAGCTTTCTTT. Looking up the rest from reference TRBV30 and TRBJ1-1 gives the full variable domain: SQTIHQWPATLVQPVGSPLSLECTVEGTSNPNLYWYRQAAGRGLQLLFYSVGIGQISSEVPQNLSASRPQDRQFILSSKKLLLSDSGFYLCAWSVDRGRTEAFFGQGTRLTVV.

This clone was counted only a few times. The chain recombines TRBV6-6 with TRBJ2-3, with 14 bases lining up with TRBD2. The length of the CDR3 is 18 residues. V shed 5 bases and J 1 base; nucleotides not matched to a gene: 8. Germline CDR1 MNHNY, CDR2 SVGAGI (reference sequence). CDR3 in amino acids: CASSQWGTSGSGTDTQYF. The DNA of the CDR3 is TGTGCCAGCAGTCAATGGGGGACTAGCGGGAGTGGCACAGATACGCAGTATTTT.

J is TRBJ1-6 and V is TRBV5-1; 9 bases map to TRBD1. This CDR3 is 13 amino acids long. Germline CDR1 SGHRS, CDR2 YFSETQ. V trimming: 4 bases; J trimming: 7 bases; junction bases outside the gene matches: 0. The CDR3 region has the DNA TGCGCCAGCAGCGGGACAGGGAATTCACCCCTCCACTTT. Its protein is CASSGTGNSPLHF.

V is TRBV29-1 and J is TRBJ1-2; D may be TRBD1 (5 bases). This CDR3 has 11 amino acids. Germline-derived CDR1 and CDR2 are SQVTM and ANQGSEA. Trimming shortened V by 4 bases and J by 5 bases, and 8 bases separated the two germline ends. CDR3 in amino acids: CSVGQRYGYTF. The DNA of the CDR3 is TGCAGCGTTGGACAGAGGTATGGCTACACCTTC.